This T cell receptor beta chain emerged from a study of OX40 agonist ivuxolimab in advanced cancers. Study context: Every patient in dose escalation had hepatocellular carcinoma, melanoma, renal cell or head and neck cancer.

Profiling relied on immunoSEQ multiplex PCR, and the TCRdb table lists in-frame clones only, not all of them. The sample holds around 62,000 clones, almost 85% seen once. General study points: The antigens recognized by the expanded peripheral T cells, that is their antigen specificity, were not determined.

Worth noting for this clone: Its antigen remains unknown.

The ends lost 3 bases at V and 6 bases at J; junction bases unmatched: 9. Germline CDR1 is LGHNA and CDR2 is YNFKEQ. CDR3 length: 16 amino acids. The sequenced sample was CD4+ or CD8+ T cells sorted from blood, obtained in a trial of the OX40 agonist ivuxolimab. The chain joins TRBV4-2 to TRBJ2-3, with 10 nucleotides matching TRBD1. The TCR was taken from an adult with an advanced solid tumor such as melanoma, head and neck, liver or kidney cancer. The CDR3: CASSQGQGIDGDTQYF. CDR3 DNA sequence: TGTGCCAGCAGCCAGGGACAGGGGATTGATGGGGATACGCAGTATTTT.